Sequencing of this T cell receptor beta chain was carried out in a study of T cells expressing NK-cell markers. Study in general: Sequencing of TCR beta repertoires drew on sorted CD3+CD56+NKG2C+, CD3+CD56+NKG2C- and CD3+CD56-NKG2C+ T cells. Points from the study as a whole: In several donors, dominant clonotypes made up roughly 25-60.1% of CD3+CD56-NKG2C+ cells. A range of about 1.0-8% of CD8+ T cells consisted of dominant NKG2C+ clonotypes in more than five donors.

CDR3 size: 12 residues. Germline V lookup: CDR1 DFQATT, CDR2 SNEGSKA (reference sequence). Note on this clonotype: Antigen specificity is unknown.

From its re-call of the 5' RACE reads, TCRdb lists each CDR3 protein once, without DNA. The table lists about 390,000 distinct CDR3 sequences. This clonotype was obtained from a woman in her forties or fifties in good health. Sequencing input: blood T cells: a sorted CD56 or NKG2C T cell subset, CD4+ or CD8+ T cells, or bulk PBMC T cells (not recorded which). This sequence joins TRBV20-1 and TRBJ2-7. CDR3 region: CSAYDISYEQYF.